This T cell receptor beta chain was retrieved from a study of T cell repertoires and Cas9 in healthy adults. A word on this clone: Its cognate antigen is unknown.

This table comes from immunoSEQ multiplex PCR, and its TCRdb copy is limited to in-frame clones, with some not included. The sample has 20,000 to 25,000 clones, roughly 92% seen once. General study points: SpCas9-reactive regulatory T cells reportedly mitigated SpCas9-reactive effector T cells in vitro.

Trimming pared 3 bases from V and 0 bases from J, leaving 14 bases between. In germline, CDR1 is SGHTA, CDR2 FQGNSA. The length of the CDR3 is 16 residues. What was sequenced was CD4+ effector T cells (CD127+, CD25-, CD137-, CD154-) from PBMCs; culture status not recorded. This rearrangement joins TRBV7-2 to TRBJ1-2; the D is unclear. This receptor was obtained from a human donor in good health. The CDR3 reads CASSLKLEQANYGYTF. DNA of the CDR3: TGTGCCAGCAGCTTGAAATTAGAACAAGCTAACTATGGCTACACCTTC.